This T cell receptor (beta chain) was retrieved from a study of Graves' ophthalmopathy and Graves' hyperthyroidism. What supplied the PBMCs was approximately 10 ml of fresh peripheral blood. This CDR3 is 16 amino acids long. Germline V gene sequence: CDR1 SQVTM, CDR2 ANQGSEA. With 2 bases removed from V and 0 bases from J, the gap between germline ends came to 14 bases. As the template, RNA transcripts were used to amplify TCR beta CDR3 regions. HTBI primers were used in a first-round RT-PCR, which preceded a second-round multiplex PCR. TCRdb re-derived calls from the multiplex PCR reads in MiXCR, one entry per CDR3 protein. This sample has under 200,000 distinct CDR3 sequences; roughly 37% occur once, and the top ten carry 5.8%. This clonotype was counted ten times or more.

The sequenced sample was peripheral blood. J is TRBJ1-3 and V is TRBV29-1; D ambiguous. The receptor's source is a woman aged 40 to 50 with Graves' ophthalmopathy. The chain's CDR3 is CSVEIQGLPSGNTIYF. Written as DNA, the CDR3 is TGCAGCGTTGAAATACAAGGACTGCCCTCTGGAAACACCATATATTTT.